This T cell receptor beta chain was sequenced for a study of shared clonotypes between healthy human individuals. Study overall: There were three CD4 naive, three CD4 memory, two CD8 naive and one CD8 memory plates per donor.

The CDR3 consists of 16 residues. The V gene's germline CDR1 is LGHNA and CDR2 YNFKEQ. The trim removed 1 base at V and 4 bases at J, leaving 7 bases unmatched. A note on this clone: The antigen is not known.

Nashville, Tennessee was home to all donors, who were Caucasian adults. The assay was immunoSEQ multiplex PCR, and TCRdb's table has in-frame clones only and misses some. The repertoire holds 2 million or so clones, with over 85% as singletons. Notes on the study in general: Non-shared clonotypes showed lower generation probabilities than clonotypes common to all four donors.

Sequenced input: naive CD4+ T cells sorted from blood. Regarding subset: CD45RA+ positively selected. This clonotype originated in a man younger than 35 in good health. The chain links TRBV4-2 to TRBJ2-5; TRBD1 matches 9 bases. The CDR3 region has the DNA TGTGCCAGCAGCCAAGCTACAGGGGGCTTGGGAGAGACCCAGTACTTC. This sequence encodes CASSQATGGLGETQYF.